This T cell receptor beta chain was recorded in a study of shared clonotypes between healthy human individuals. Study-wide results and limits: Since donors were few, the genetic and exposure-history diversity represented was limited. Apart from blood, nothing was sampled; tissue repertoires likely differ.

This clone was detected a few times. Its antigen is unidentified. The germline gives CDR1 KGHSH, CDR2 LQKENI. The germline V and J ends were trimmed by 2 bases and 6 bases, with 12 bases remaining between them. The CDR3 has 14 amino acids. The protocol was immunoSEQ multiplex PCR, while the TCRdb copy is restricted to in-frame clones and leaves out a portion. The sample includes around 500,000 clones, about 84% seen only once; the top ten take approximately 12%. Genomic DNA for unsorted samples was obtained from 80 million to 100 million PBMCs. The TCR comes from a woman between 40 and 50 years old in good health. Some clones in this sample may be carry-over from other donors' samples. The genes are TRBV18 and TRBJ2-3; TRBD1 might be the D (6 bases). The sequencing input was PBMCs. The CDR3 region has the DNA TGTGCCAGCTCACCATTACAGGGAACGGATACGCAGTATTTT. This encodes CASSPLQGTDTQYF. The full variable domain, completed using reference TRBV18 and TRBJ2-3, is NAGVMQNPRHLVRRRGQEARLRCSPMKGHSHVYWYRQLPEEGLKFMVYLQKENIIDESGMPKERFSAEFPKEGPSILRIQQVVRGDSAAYFCASSPLQGTDTQYFGPGTRLTVL.